The 8 T cell receptor beta chains in this list originate from one sample, sequenced in a study of blood T cell repertoires in COVID-19. Generated by immunoSEQ multiplex PCR, the TCRdb table keeps only in-frame clones and is missing some. Here the sample spans about 160,000 clones, 70% to 85% being singletons. Sequenced: peripheral blood. These receptors came from a woman older than 75 with acute or convalescent COVID-19.

This chain links TRBV7-2 with TRBJ1-2; 9 bases agree with TRBD1. With V trimmed by 0 bases and J by 4 bases, 6 bases remained unmatched. CDR3 size: 16 residues. Germline V CDR1 and CDR2: SGHTA, FQGNSA. CDR3 residues: CASSLALGTGSYGYTF. The CDR3 nucleotides are TGTGCCAGCAGCTTAGCCCTCGGGACAGGGTCCTATGGCTACACCTTC.

This clone was observed a handful of times. The CDR3 protein is CASSPRDSYGYTF. The CDR3 DNA reads TGTGCCAGCAGTCCCCGGGACAGCTATGGCTACACCTTC. The gene calls are TRBV12-3 or TRBV12-4 and TRBJ1-2, with 7 bases lining up with TRBD1. The ends lost 5 bases at V and 4 bases at J; junction bases unmatched: 4. This CDR3 is 13 amino acids long.

The V and J genes are TRBV9 and TRBJ2-7, with 12 bases that match TRBD2. Trimming cost V 0 bases and J 5 bases; bases outside gene matches: 6. The CDR3 runs 16 residues. Germline CDR1 is SGDLS and CDR2 is YYNGEE. CDR3 in amino acids: CASSVGTSGRNDEQYF. DNA for the CDR3: TGTGCCAGCAGCGTAGGTACTAGCGGGAGGAACGACGAGCAGTACTTC. Combining the CDR3 with reference TRBV9 and TRBJ2-7 gives the whole variable domain DSGVTQTPKHLITATGQRVTLRCSPRSGDLSVYWYQQSLDQGLQFLIQYYNGEERAKGNILERFSAQQFPDLHSELNLSSLELGDSALYFCASSVGTSGRNDEQYFGPGTRLTVT.

This chain joins TRBV9 and TRBJ1-6; D uncertain. The V end was cut by 2 bases, the J end by 6 bases, with 12 bases between. Per the germline V gene, CDR1 is SGDLS and CDR2 is YYNGEE. The CDR3 covers 15 residues. The CDR3 loop is CASSVEGSPNSPLHF. The CDR3 DNA follows: TGTGCCAGCAGCGTGGAGGGCTCCCCTAATTCACCCCTCCACTTT. Looking up the rest from reference TRBV9 and TRBJ1-6 gives the full variable domain: DSGVTQTPKHLITATGQRVTLRCSPRSGDLSVYWYQQSLDQGLQFLIQYYNGEERAKGNILERFSAQQFPDLHSELNLSSLELGDSALYFCASSVEGSPNSPLHFGNGTRLTVT.

The V gene is TRBV18, the J gene TRBJ2-1; 9 nucleotides agree with TRBD1. Germline V gives CDR1 KGHSH, CDR2 LQKENI. The CDR3 is 15 amino acids. The V segment lost 6 bases and the J segment 2 bases; nucleotides outside the gene matches: 5. In nucleotides, the CDR3 is TGTGCCAGCTCCCCCGGGACAGGGACCTACAATGAGCAGTTCTTC. Translation: CASSPGTGTYNEQFF. Looking up the rest from reference TRBV18 and TRBJ2-1 gives the full variable domain: NAGVMQNPRHLVRRRGQEARLRCSPMKGHSHVYWYRQLPEEGLKFMVYLQKENIIDESGMPKERFSAEFPKEGPSILRIQQVVRGDSAAYFCASSPGTGTYNEQFFGPGTRLTVL.

The gene calls are TRBV3-1 (or the pseudogene TRBV3-2) and TRBJ1-2, with 8 bases lining up with TRBD1. V shed 2 bases and J 3 bases; nucleotides not matched to a gene: 2. Germline V gene lookup returns CDR1 LGHDT and CDR2 YNNKEL (reference sequence). The CDR3 length is 14 residues. The CDR3 DNA is TGTGCCAGCAGCCAACGGACAGGGCACTATGGCTACACCTTC. Translated: CASSQRTGHYGYTF.

This chain uses TRBV30 with TRBJ1-6, with a tentative D call TRBD1 (5 bases). Between the trimmed V and J ends, which lost 3 bases and 11 bases, there was a span of 17 bases. Germline V CDR1 and CDR2: GTSNPN, SVGIG (reference sequence). The CDR3 extends over 14 amino acids. The CDR3 DNA is TGTGCCTGGAGCTCGGGACTTTCAGGAGCACCCCTCCACTTT. This codes for CAWSSGLSGAPLHF.

The J gene is TRBJ2-5, the V gene TRBV2; 8 nucleotides line up with TRBD2. With V trimmed by 2 bases and J by 5 bases, 7 bases remained unmatched. The germline V gene encodes CDR1 SNHLY and CDR2 FYNNEI. This CDR3 is 15 amino acids long. The DNA for the CDR3 is TGTGCCAGCAGTGAATCTTGGACTAGCTGGGAGACCCAGTACTTC. Translation gives CASSESWTSWETQYF.